This T cell receptor (beta chain) came from a study of a mutant IDH1 vaccine in newly diagnosed glioma. Study-level information: The treated group averaged 40.4 years old and was around 62% male, about 38% female. Pretreatment consisted of radiotherapy, temozolomide, or both, with most receiving both.

Time point: baseline, week 1 (first vaccination visit). Treatment in this sample: pre-vaccination baseline after standard-of-care therapy. Donors harbored newly found WHO grade 3 or 4 IDH1-mutant, ATRX-lost astrocytomas. Data came from immunoSEQ multiplex PCR; TCRdb stores just in-frame clones and leaves some out. This sample has 30,000 to 40,000 clones, with about 73% found just once. V was pared by 0 bases and J by 4 bases, with 10 bases between. The CDR3 spans 14 residues. CDR1 and CDR2 (germline): SGHRS, YFSETQ. The gene calls are TRBV5-1 and TRBJ1-1; D not resolved. This TCR was recovered from a man aged 35 to 55 with glioma. Some clones in this sample may be carry-over from other donors' samples. The source material was PBMCs, sampled from a glioma patient treated with radiotherapy, temozolomide or both. CDR3 DNA sequence: TGCGCCAGCAGCTTGGTTGCTGTAGGCACTGAAGCTTTCTTT. This sequence encodes CASSLVAVGTEAFF.